This T cell receptor beta chain was sequenced for a study of OX40 agonist ivuxolimab in advanced cancers. Study-wide background: Three patients had partial responses: one hepatocellular carcinoma, two cutaneous melanoma.

Germline V gene lookup returns CDR1 SGHRS and CDR2 YFSETQ. This CDR3 contains 11 residues. V lost 4 bases and J lost 4, with 6 bases in between. Some clones are missing from TCRdb's copy, which holds only in-frame ones; the method was immunoSEQ multiplex PCR. The sample includes about 84,000 clones, 94% of them seen just once. Only one count was recorded for this clone. This sequence was found in an adult with an advanced solid tumor such as melanoma, head and neck, liver or kidney cancer. Source: CD4+ or CD8+ T cells sorted from blood, taken in a trial of the OX40 agonist ivuxolimab. The rearrangement uses TRBV5-1 and TRBJ2-7, with D possibly called TRBD1 or TRBD2 (5 bases each). CDR3 amino acids: CASSEGYEQYF. In DNA, the CDR3 is TGCGCCAGCAGCGAGGGGTACGAGCAGTACTTC.